This record looks at one TCR beta chain sequence and its context. The data belong to a study of blood T cell repertoires in COVID-19. For the study at large: There were acute and convalescent COVID-19 samples, and they came from the United States, Italy and Spain. PBMCs, B-cell-depleted T cells, or T cells were the source of the cDNA or gDNA that made up the material.

In the original analysis: Quantification of nucleated cells was approximated via reference gene primer amplification. Using immunoSEQ multiplex PCR, the repertoire was profiled, and TCRdb retains in-frame clones only, with some absent. V and J calls and clone size are given by that table; D and trimming were obtained from the DNA. The sample has 150,000 or so clones; 65% to 85% are singletons. The CDR3 length is 11 residues. Looked up from germline, CDR1 is SQVTM and CDR2 is ANQGSEA. V was trimmed by 5 bases and J by 6 bases, leaving 10 bases between them. Sequenced input: peripheral blood. The V and J genes are TRBV29-1 and TRBJ1-1; D is unresolved. The clonotype was recovered from a woman aged 60-70 years with acute or convalescent COVID-19. The CDR3 DNA sequence: TGCAGCGTTCGGTTGGGCGCTGAAGCTTTCTTT. Translated: CSVRLGAEAFF.